The following is a TCR beta chain sequence with its context. This specimen comes from a study of identifying expanded T cells in peripheral blood. Data came from immunoSEQ multiplex PCR; TCRdb stores just in-frame clones and leaves some out. Here the sample spans approximately 97,000 clones, approximately 90% being singletons. Germline loops: CDR1 SGHTA, CDR2 FQGNSA. The CDR3 is 11 residues long. Between the trimmed V and J ends, which lost 5 bases and 3 bases, there was a span of 5 bases. This receptor was taken from a person aged 18 to 69 in good health. Sequencing input: blood. The V call is TRBV7-2, the J call TRBJ2-7; the D is unclear. DNA for the CDR3: TGTGCCAGCAGCGCATACTACGAGCAGTACTTC. It codes for CASSAYYEQYF.